This passage covers 10 T cell receptor beta chains from one sample sequenced in a study of naive and memory T cell subsets. These receptors' targets are unknown. Two oligonucleotides, mixed equimolar, formed the beta constant-region primer covering TRBC1 and TRBC2. Four rounds of PCR amplified the ligated cDNA using nested alpha and beta constant-region primers plus SP2. TCRdb recomputed calls from the UMI-ligation and nested PCR reads with MiXCR, one row per CDR3 protein. This table holds 120,000 to 150,000 distinct CDR3 sequences, approximately 18% found once. Study observations and caveats: Possibly reflecting memory cells re-expressing CD45RA, a few larger clonotypes occurred in naive repertoires, especially CD8.

Sequencing input: naive CD8+ T cells from blood. These receptors came from a human donor in good health.

The CDR3 protein is CASSTLEASSGNTIYF. CDR3 in DNA: TGTGCCAGCAGCACACTGGAGGCGAGCTCTGGAAACACCATATATTTT. The chain has TRBV7-8 and TRBJ1-3; no clear D gene. The germline CDR1 and CDR2 sequences are SGHVS and FQNEAQ. The CDR3 runs 16 residues. The V end lost 5 bases, the J end lost 0 bases, and 14 bases lay between the germline ends.

In this sample, this clonotype turned up a few times. The chain is built from TRBV19 and TRBJ2-1, with TRBD1 matching 11 bases. The germline gives CDR1 LNHDA, CDR2 SQIVND (reference sequence). The CDR3 runs 13 residues. J gave up 7 bases and V 7 bases, and 3 bases lay outside the gene matches. CDR3 amino acids: CASTGTGGNEQFF. The CDR3 nucleotides are TGTGCCAGTACCGGGACAGGGGGAAATGAGCAGTTCTTC.

V and J are TRBV9 and TRBJ1-1; the match to TRBD1 covers 12 bases. Germline values: CDR1 SGDLS, CDR2 YYNGEE. The V gene end was trimmed by 2 bases and the J gene end by 6 bases; junction bases not matched to a gene: 2. The CDR3 is made up of 14 amino acids. The CDR3 DNA reads TGTGCCAGCAGCGTGGGACAGGGGGCATCTGAAGCTTTCTTT. Residues: CASSVGQGASEAFF.

In this sample, this clonotype turned up a few times. The CDR3 here is CASCGPDKGPLPGELFF. The CDR3 bases are TGCGCCAGCTGCGGGCCCGACAAAGGACCCCTGCCCGGGGAGCTGTTTTTT. This sequence joins TRBV23-1 and TRBJ2-2; a weak D match, TRBD2 (5 bases). TRBV23-1 belongs to the ORF category, with a function that is uncertain. The CDR3 contains 17 residues. V was shortened by 8 bases and J by 6 bases, with 25 bases between the two germline ends.

V gene TRBV27 combines with J gene TRBJ2-3; TRBD2 aligns across 8 bases. CDR1 and CDR2 (germline): MNHEY, SMNVEV (reference sequence). The CDR3 extends over 15 amino acids. V shed 4 bases and J 4 bases; nucleotides not matched to a gene: 7. This chain's CDR3 is CASSSLSGSADTQYF. CDR3 sequence (DNA): TGTGCCAGCAGTTCCCTAAGCGGGAGTGCAGATACGCAGTATTTT.

The chain uses TRBV27 and TRBJ2-5; TRBD2 matches at 10 bases. Germline V gives CDR1 MNHEY, CDR2 SMNVEV (reference sequence). This CDR3 has 17 residues. V dropped 0 bases and J dropped 5; count of bases not matched to a gene: 9. The chain's CDR3 is CASSLSRLAGAGETQYF. The CDR3 DNA follows: TGTGCCAGCAGTTTATCTCGGCTAGCGGGGGCTGGGGAGACCCAGTACTTC.

J is TRBJ1-6 and V is TRBV2; 8 bases are shared with TRBD1. The J segment lost 10 bases and the V segment lost 4 bases, leaving 6 bases of the junction unmatched. CDR1 SNHLY and CDR2 FYNNEI come from the germline V gene. The CDR3 totals 14 residues. CDR3 DNA: TGTGCCAGCAGTGCCTGGACAGGGTCATCACCCCTCCACTTT. The encoded protein is CASSAWTGSSPLHF. The entire variable domain, with the rest obtained from reference TRBV2 and TRBJ1-6, is as follows: EPEVTQTPSHQVTQMGQEVILRCVPISNHLYFYWYRQILGQKVEFLVSFYNNEISEKSEIFDDQFSVERPDGSNFTLKIRSTKLEDSAMYFCASSAWTGSSPLHFGNGTRLTVT.

This rearrangement joins TRBV6-5 to TRBJ1-2, with 8 bases lining up with TRBD1. The CDR3 runs to 14 residues. Trimming cost V 2 bases and J 7 bases; bases outside gene matches: 6. Germline assignment: CDR1 MNHEY and CDR2 SVGAGI. The chain's CDR3 is CASSYGQGTFGYTF. The CDR3 DNA is TGTGCCAGCAGTTACGGACAGGGCACTTTTGGCTACACCTTC.

The chain couples TRBV27 to TRBJ2-1, with 13 nucleotides matching TRBD2. Per germline, CDR1 MNHEY and CDR2 SMNVEV (reference sequence). The ends lost 3 bases at V and 0 bases at J; junction bases unmatched: 8. CDR3 length equals 19 residues. The CDR3 sequence is CASSFTGTSGDSSYNEQFF. The CDR3 DNA reads TGTGCCAGCAGTTTCACCGGGACTAGCGGGGATAGCTCCTACAATGAGCAGTTCTTC.

The V and J genes are TRBV28 and TRBJ2-7, with 13 bases fitting TRBD2. The germline V gene has CDR1 MDHEN and CDR2 SYDVKM. The V and J ends lost 5 bases and 7 bases, in that order; junction bases with no gene match: 11. There are 16 residues in the CDR3. The CDR3 loop is CASSPSGTSGVREQYF. The DNA for the CDR3 is TGTGCCAGCAGTCCTTCCGGGACTAGCGGGGTTCGGGAGCAGTACTTC. Variable domain in full (rest from reference TRBV28 and TRBJ2-7): DVKVTQSSRYLVKRTGEKVFLECVQDMDHENMFWYRQDPGLGLRLIYFSYDVKMKEKGDIPEGYSVSREKKERFSLILESASTNQTSMYLCASSPSGTSGVREQYFGPGTRLTVT.